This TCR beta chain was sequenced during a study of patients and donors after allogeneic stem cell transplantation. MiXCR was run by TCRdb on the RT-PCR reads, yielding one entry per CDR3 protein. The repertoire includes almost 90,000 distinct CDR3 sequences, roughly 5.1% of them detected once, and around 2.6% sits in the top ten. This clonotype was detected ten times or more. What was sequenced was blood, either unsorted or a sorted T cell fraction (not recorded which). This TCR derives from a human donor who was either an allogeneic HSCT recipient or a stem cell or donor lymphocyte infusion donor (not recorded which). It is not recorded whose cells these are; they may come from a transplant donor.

CDR3 in DNA: TGTGCCAGCAGTTTGGGGACAGCAGAGACCCAGTACTTC. It is translated as CASSLGTAETQYF. The chain has TRBV28 and TRBJ2-5; 7 nucleotides line up with TRBD1. CDR1 and CDR2 from the germline V gene are MDHEN and SYDVKM. Trimming at V came to 3 bases and at J to 4 bases, leaving 2 bases not matched to a gene. The CDR3 spans 13 residues.